The clone carrying this T cell receptor (beta chain) appeared many times. TCRdb ran MiXCR on the PCR reads and lists one entry per CDR3 protein. This sample carries about 320,000 distinct CDR3 sequences, roughly a quarter of them seen once, and the ten largest clones take 0.74%. This record comes from a study of molecular identifiers for immune sequencing clone quantification. The CDR3 spans 13 residues. V dropped 6 bases and J dropped 3 bases, with 12 bases sitting between them. Germline values: CDR1 LNHDA, CDR2 SQIVND (reference sequence). The gene calls are TRBV19 and TRBJ2-7; tentative D call: TRBD1 (6 bases). This clonotype was obtained from a human donor in good health. Some libraries in this study had Jurkat cell RNA spiked in. Specimen: naive CD8+ T cells from blood, with Jurkat cell RNA spiked in. Subset reported: FACS-sorted CD8+CD4-CCR7+CD45RA+ naive T cells. The CDR3 sequence: CASSPGQHYEQYF. The CDR3 nucleotides read TGTGCCAGTAGCCCGGGACAACACTACGAGCAGTACTTC.